What follows is one TCR beta chain and its context. This sample stems from a study of blood T cell repertoires in COVID-19. Study-wide context: PBMCs, B-cell-depleted T cells, or T cells provided the cDNA or gDNA that made up the material.

This CDR3 has 14 residues. The J segment lost 6 bases and the V segment lost 4 bases, leaving 7 bases of the junction unmatched. From germline, CDR1 is LNHNV and CDR2 YYDKDF (reference sequence). Per the original data handling: Estimation of nucleated cell counts relied on the amplification of reference gene primers. Assay: immunoSEQ multiplex PCR; the TCRdb copy retains only in-frame clones and omits some. V, J and clone size are taken as reported in that table, and D and trimming were inferred from the DNA itself. The repertoire holds tens of thousands of clones, roughly 90% seen once, with 7.5% to 8.5% in the top ten.

The chain recombines TRBV15 with TRBJ2-7; 9 bases align to TRBD2. The source material was peripheral blood. This clonotype originated in a man in his 60s with active COVID-19. DNA of the CDR3: TGTGCCACCAGCATTGCAGCGGGAGGTTCCGAGCAGTACTTC. It is translated as CATSIAAGGSEQYF.